The 27 T cell receptor beta chains below come from one sample, sequenced in a study of blood T cell repertoires in COVID-19. The protocol was immunoSEQ multiplex PCR, while the TCRdb copy is restricted to in-frame clones and leaves out a portion. The sample includes 250,000 to 350,000 clones, 70% to 90% seen only once; the top ten take approximately 5%. Specimen: PBMCs or T cells enriched from blood (not recorded which). The receptor set was obtained from a woman aged 30 to 39 who had recovered from COVID-19.

V and J are TRBV2 and TRBJ1-6; D perhaps matches TRBD1 (6 bases). Germline V gives CDR1 SNHLY, CDR2 FYNNEI. The V end lost 6 bases, the J end lost 2 bases, and 14 bases lay between the germline ends. This CDR3 spans 16 amino acids. CDR3 region: CASRGAAAAYNSPLHF. The CDR3 bases are TGTGCCAGCAGGGGGGCGGCGGCAGCCTATAATTCACCCCTCCACTTT.

The chain employs TRBV5-4 and TRBJ2-7, with D possibly TRBD2 on 6 matching bases. From germline, CDR1 is SGHNT and CDR2 YYREEE (reference sequence). The CDR3 is 15 residues long. The V end was cut by 2 bases, the J end by 4 bases, with 16 bases between. CDR3 protein: CASSFSAGGAYEQYF. The CDR3 coding sequence is TGTGCCAGCAGCTTTTCGGCCGGAGGGGCATACGAGCAGTACTTC.

In its sample, this clone was seen once. The chain links TRBV5-1 to TRBJ2-1; TRBD2 might be the D (6 bases). CDR3 size: 15 residues. Trimming removed 4 bases at V and 12 bases at J, with 23 bases between. Germline CDR1 is SGHRS and CDR2 is YFSETQ. CDR3 sequence: CASSPGTQGGVVQFF. The CDR3 DNA follows: TGCGCCAGCAGCCCCGGGACTCAGGGTGGGGTGGTGCAGTTCTTC.

The chain couples TRBV27 to TRBJ1-5; TRBD1 might be the D (5 bases). V gave up 6 bases and J gave up 5 bases, with 17 bases separating them. Germline V gene data show CDR1 as MNHEY and CDR2 as SMNVEV (reference sequence). The CDR3 spans 15 residues. The CDR3: CASSFLGGVDQPQHF. The CDR3, as DNA: TGTGCCAGCAGCTTTCTGGGAGGGGTAGATCAGCCCCAGCATTTT.

The sample holds one count of this clone. This chain joins TRBV19 and TRBJ1-1, with 7 bases identical to TRBD1. Trimming removed 5 bases from V and 3 bases from J; junction bases left unmatched: 9. CDR1 and CDR2 from the germline V gene are LNHDA and SQIVND (reference sequence). This CDR3 spans 15 amino acids. The CDR3 here is CASSVKGGMDTEAFF. The CDR3 DNA follows: TGTGCCAGTAGTGTAAAAGGGGGCATGGACACTGAAGCTTTCTTT.

The chain joins TRBV4-1 to TRBJ1-1, with D possibly TRBD1 on 6 matching bases. Trimming took 0 bases from V and 5 from J, leaving 13 bases between them. The germline V gene has CDR1 MGHRA and CDR2 YSYEKL. This CDR3 region has 15 residues. CDR3 loop: CASSQDRDMRTEAFF. The CDR3 region has the DNA TGCGCCAGCAGCCAAGACCGGGACATGCGGACTGAAGCTTTCTTT.

The V and J genes are TRBV30 and TRBJ1-2; TRBD1 is a possible D gene (6 bases). V dropped 6 bases and J dropped 7 bases, with 21 bases sitting between them. The CDR3 is 14 amino acids. Germline V gene lookup returns CDR1 GTSNPN and CDR2 SVGIG (reference sequence). Here the CDR3 reads CACLDRSEGVGYTF. CDR3 DNA: TGTGCCTGCCTAGACAGGTCCGAAGGTGTTGGCTACACCTTC.

V is TRBV7-9 and J is TRBJ2-5; unclear D gene. The V and J ends lost 2 bases and 5 bases respectively, with 3 bases between them. This CDR3 comprises 11 residues. Per the germline V gene, CDR1 is SEHNR and CDR2 is FQNEAQ (reference sequence). CDR3 nucleotides: TGTGCCAGCAGCTTACTGGAGACCCAGTACTTC. Translating gives CASSLLETQYF.

The V and J genes are TRBV7-2 and TRBJ1-5, with D uncertain. The CDR3 covers 15 residues. Germline V lookup: CDR1 SGHTA, CDR2 FQGNSA. Trimming removed 2 bases from V and 3 bases from J, with 11 bases in between. CDR3 DNA: TGTGCCAGCAGCTTAAACCAGGTGGCCAATCAGCCCCAGCATTTT. It specifies CASSLNQVANQPQHF.

The V and J genes are TRBV4-2 and TRBJ2-1; tentatively, D is TRBD2 (6 bases). Germline V gene data show CDR1 as LGHNA and CDR2 as YNFKEQ. The V end was cut by 4 bases, the J end by 8 bases, with 12 bases between. The CDR3 contains 13 residues. The DNA for the CDR3 is TGTGCCAGCAGCCGGGGCCGCGGGGATGAGCAGTTCTTC. This sequence encodes CASSRGRGDEQFF.

This chain links TRBV19 with TRBJ1-5; 7 bases are shared with TRBD1. Looked up from germline, CDR1 is LNHDA and CDR2 is SQIVND (reference sequence). CDR3 length equals 16 residues. J was trimmed by 6 bases and V by 6 bases; bases with no gene match: 14. CDR3 in DNA: TGTGCCAGTAGCATCAGGGACAGCGAATTTACTCAGCCCCAGCATTTT. Its translation is CASSIRDSEFTQPQHF.

The chain links TRBV4-2 to TRBJ2-1; 12 nucleotides line up with TRBD2. This CDR3 contains 16 residues. J gave up 7 bases and V 4 bases, and 8 bases lay outside the gene matches. CDR1 and CDR2 from the germline V gene are LGHNA and YNFKEQ. As DNA, the CDR3 is TGTGCCAGCAGCCCAACTACTAGCGGGGGGAGGAATGAGCAGTTCTTC. Translating it yields CASSPTTSGGRNEQFF.

This chain joins TRBV30 and TRBJ1-2; the match to TRBD1 covers 8 bases. V lost 4 bases, J lost 6 bases, and 1 base stayed unmatched. CDR1 and CDR2 (germline): GTSNPN, SVGIG (reference sequence). The CDR3 covers 11 residues. The CDR3 spells CAWNRGDGYTF. As DNA, the CDR3 is TGTGCCTGGAACAGGGGGGATGGCTACACCTTC.

The CDR3, as DNA: TGTGCCAGCAGCTTGGAGGGGGCGCCGGGAAACACCATATATTTT. Translating it yields CASSLEGAPGNTIYF. The chain uses TRBV5-6 and TRBJ1-3; TRBD1 agrees at 7 bases. There are 15 residues in the CDR3. Germline trimming cut 0 bases from V and 4 bases from J; bases unmatched to any gene: 4. CDR1 is SGHDT and CDR2 is YYEEEE in the germline V gene. The full variable domain, with the rest looked up from reference TRBV5-6 and TRBJ1-3, is DAGVTQSPTHLIKTRGQQVTLRCSPKSGHDTVSWYQQALGQGPQFIFQYYEEEERQRGNFPDRFSGHQFPNYSSELNVNALLLGDSALYLCASSLEGAPGNTIYFGEGSWLTVV.

The chain combines TRBV30 with TRBJ1-2; 8 bases agree with TRBD1. CDR1 and CDR2 (germline): GTSNPN, SVGIG (reference sequence). The CDR3 extends over 13 amino acids. J gave up 7 bases and V 5 bases, and 9 bases lay outside the gene matches. The CDR3 protein is CAWEQGAKGGYTF. CDR3 DNA sequence: TGTGCCTGGGAGCAGGGGGCGAAGGGTGGCTACACCTTC.

CDR3 amino acids: CASSRTGAGDSPLHF. In DNA form, the CDR3 reads TGTGCCAGCAGTCGGACAGGGGCCGGGGATTCACCCCTCCACTTT. This chain connects TRBV2 to TRBJ1-6; 9 bases match TRBD1. V was pared by 5 bases and J by 8 bases, with 7 bases of the junction left unmatched. The CDR3 contains 15 residues. Germline V lookup: CDR1 SNHLY, CDR2 FYNNEI.

V gene TRBV6-1 combines with J gene TRBJ2-7; TRBD1 matches at 7 bases. The CDR3 spans 15 residues. Per germline, CDR1 MNHNS and CDR2 SASEGT. The ends lost 1 base at V and 5 bases at J; junction bases unmatched: 8. CDR3 sequence (DNA): TGTGCCAGCAGTGAAGTCCGGCAGGGGGTGGACGAGCAGTACTTC. It translates to CASSEVRQGVDEQYF.

V gene TRBV4-3 combines with J gene TRBJ2-1, with 9 bases identical to TRBD1. The V and J ends lost 4 bases and 5 bases, in that order; junction bases with no gene match: 6. The germline V gene encodes CDR1 LGHNA and CDR2 YSLEER. The CDR3 sequence is 15 residues long. CDR3 DNA: TGCGCCAGCAGCCCCAGGACAGGGGTGGACAATGAGCAGTTCTTC. Translating it yields CASSPRTGVDNEQFF.

This chain connects TRBV13 to TRBJ1-2; 7 bases are a match to TRBD1. The CDR3 loop spans 12 amino acids. Germline trimming cut 8 bases from V and 4 bases from J; bases unmatched to any gene: 4. Germline V gene sequence: CDR1 PRHDT, CDR2 FYEKMQ (reference sequence). CDR3 sequence: CASPGGCYGYTF. The CDR3 DNA follows: TGTGCCAGCCCAGGGGGTTGCTATGGCTACACCTTC.

The chain employs TRBV12-3 or TRBV12-4 and TRBJ1-2, with TRBD1 matching over 7 bases. The CDR3 extends over 13 amino acids. After removal of 6 bases from V and 5 bases from J, the junction contained 6 bases not matched to a gene. The CDR3 coding sequence is TGTGCCAGCAGCCCGGACAGGCTGTATGGCTACACCTTC. It yields the protein CASSPDRLYGYTF.

The V gene is TRBV19, the J gene TRBJ2-1; TRBD1 matches 11 bases. Germline trimming cut 5 bases from V and 8 bases from J; bases unmatched to any gene: 11. The length of the CDR3 is 16 residues. The V gene's germline CDR1 is LNHDA and CDR2 SQIVND (reference sequence). The CDR3 reads CASSRSGDRGFYEQFF. CDR3 DNA: TGTGCCAGTAGTCGGTCGGGGGACAGGGGGTTCTATGAGCAGTTCTTC.

This rearrangement joins TRBV19 to TRBJ1-6, with 7 bases identical to TRBD1. Germline trimming cut 3 bases from V and 8 bases from J; bases unmatched to any gene: 7. There are 15 residues in the CDR3. Germline CDR1 LNHDA, CDR2 SQIVND (reference sequence). The CDR3 spells CASSIWVTGYSPLHF. The CDR3 coding sequence is TGTGCCAGTAGTATTTGGGTGACAGGGTATTCACCCCTCCACTTT. Supplemented by reference TRBV19 and TRBJ1-6, the full variable domain reads DGGITQSPKYLFRKEGQNVTLSCEQNLNHDAMYWYRQDPGQGLRLIYYSQIVNDFQKGDIAEGYSVSREKKESFPLTVTSAQKNPTAFYLCASSIWVTGYSPLHFGNGTRLTVT.

J is TRBJ2-1 and V is TRBV2, with 11 bases aligning to TRBD1. The V gene end was trimmed by 1 base and the J gene end by 8 bases; junction bases not matched to a gene: 7. The CDR3 length is 16 residues. Germline V gives CDR1 SNHLY, CDR2 FYNNEI. The CDR3 nucleotides read TGTGCCAGCAGTGAAGACGGGACAGGGGGATTGGATGAGCAGTTCTTC. Its translation is CASSEDGTGGLDEQFF.

The chain combines TRBV5-6 with TRBJ1-2; D might be TRBD1 (6 bases). The CDR3 covers 17 residues. V was pared by 4 bases and J by 4 bases, with 23 bases between. CDR1 and CDR2 (germline): SGHDT, YYEEEE. CDR3 nucleotide sequence: TGTGCCAGCAGCACCGAAGGGGGGGAGCGCTTCGTCTATGGCTACACCTTC. Translated, it gives CASSTEGGERFVYGYTF.

This sequence joins TRBV11-2 and TRBJ1-1; D uncertain. This CDR3 comprises 13 residues. With 0 bases removed from V and 1 base from J, the gap between germline ends came to 3 bases. Germline CDR1 and CDR2: SGHAT and FQNNGV. CDR3 region: CASSLERNTEAFF. CDR3 DNA: TGTGCCAGCAGCTTAGAGAGGAACACTGAAGCTTTCTTT.

The chain employs TRBV15 and TRBJ1-1; possibly TRBD1 for D (5 bases). The germline CDR1 and CDR2 sequences are LNHNV and YYDKDF (reference sequence). The V end was cut by 0 bases, the J end by 4 bases, with 9 bases between. The CDR3 covers 14 residues. In DNA, the CDR3 is TGTGCCACCAGCAGAGATCGGGGGGGCACTGAAGCTTTCTTT. This translates into CATSRDRGGTEAFF.

V and J are TRBV6-5 and TRBJ1-4; 9 nucleotides agree with TRBD1. The germline CDR1 and CDR2 sequences are MNHEY and SVGAGI. Unmatched junction bases numbered 9, after V lost 5 bases and J lost 8 bases. This CDR3 region has 15 residues. The CDR3 is CASSPLQGAPEKLFF. The CDR3 nucleotides are TGTGCCAGCAGTCCCCTACAGGGGGCACCAGAAAAACTGTTTTTT.